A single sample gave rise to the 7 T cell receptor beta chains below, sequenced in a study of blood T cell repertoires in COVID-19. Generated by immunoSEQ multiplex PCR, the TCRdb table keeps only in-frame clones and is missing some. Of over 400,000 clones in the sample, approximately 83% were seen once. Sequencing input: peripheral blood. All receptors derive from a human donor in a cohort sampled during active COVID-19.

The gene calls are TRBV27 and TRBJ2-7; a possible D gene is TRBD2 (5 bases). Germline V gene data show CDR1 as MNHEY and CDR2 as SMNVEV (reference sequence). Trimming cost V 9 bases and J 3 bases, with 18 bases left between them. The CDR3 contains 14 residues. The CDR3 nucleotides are TGTGCCAGTTCAAAGGACTCGATTGACTACGAGCAGTACTTC. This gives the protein CASSKDSIDYEQYF.

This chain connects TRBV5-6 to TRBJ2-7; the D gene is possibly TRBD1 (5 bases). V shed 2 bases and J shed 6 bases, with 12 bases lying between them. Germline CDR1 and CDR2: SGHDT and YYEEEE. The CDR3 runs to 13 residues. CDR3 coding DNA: TGTGCCAGCAGCTTAAGGGGATCGGGCGAGCAGTACTTC. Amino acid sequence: CASSLRGSGEQYF.

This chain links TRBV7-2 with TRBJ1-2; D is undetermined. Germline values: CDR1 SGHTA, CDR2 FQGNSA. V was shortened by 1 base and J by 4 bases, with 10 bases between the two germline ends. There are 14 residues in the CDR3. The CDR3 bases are TGTGCCAGCAGCTTAGTCCTAGAAGCCTATGGCTACACCTTC. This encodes CASSLVLEAYGYTF.

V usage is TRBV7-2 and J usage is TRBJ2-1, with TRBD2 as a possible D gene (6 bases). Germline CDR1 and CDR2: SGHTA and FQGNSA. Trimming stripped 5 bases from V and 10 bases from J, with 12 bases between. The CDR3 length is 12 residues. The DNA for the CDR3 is TGTGCCAGCAGCCGACCCAGCGGGGAGCAGTTCTTC. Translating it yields CASSRPSGEQFF.

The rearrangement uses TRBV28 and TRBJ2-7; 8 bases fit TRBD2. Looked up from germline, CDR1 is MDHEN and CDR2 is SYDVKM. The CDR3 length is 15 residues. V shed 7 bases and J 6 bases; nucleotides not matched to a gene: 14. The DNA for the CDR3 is TGTGCCAGCACGGGGGGGGGAGGAAACCCCTCCGAGCAGTACTTC. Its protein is CASTGGGGNPSEQYF.

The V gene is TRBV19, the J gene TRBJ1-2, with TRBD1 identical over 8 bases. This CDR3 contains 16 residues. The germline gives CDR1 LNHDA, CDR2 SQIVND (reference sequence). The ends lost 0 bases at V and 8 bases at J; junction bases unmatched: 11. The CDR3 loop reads CASSIDTQGAFGGYTF. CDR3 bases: TGTGCCAGTAGTATAGATACTCAGGGGGCATTCGGCGGCTACACCTTC. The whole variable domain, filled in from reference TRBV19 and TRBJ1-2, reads DGGITQSPKYLFRKEGQNVTLSCEQNLNHDAMYWYRQDPGQGLRLIYYSQIVNDFQKGDIAEGYSVSREKKESFPLTVTSAQKNPTAFYLCASSIDTQGAFGGYTFGSGTRLTVV.

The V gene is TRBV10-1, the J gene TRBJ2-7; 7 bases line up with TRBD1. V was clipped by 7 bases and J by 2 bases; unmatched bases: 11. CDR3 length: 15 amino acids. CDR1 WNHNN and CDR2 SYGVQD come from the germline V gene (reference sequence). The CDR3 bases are TGCGCCAGCACGAAAAGGGAGACAGGGACCTACGAGCAGTACTTC. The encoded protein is CASTKRETGTYEQYF.